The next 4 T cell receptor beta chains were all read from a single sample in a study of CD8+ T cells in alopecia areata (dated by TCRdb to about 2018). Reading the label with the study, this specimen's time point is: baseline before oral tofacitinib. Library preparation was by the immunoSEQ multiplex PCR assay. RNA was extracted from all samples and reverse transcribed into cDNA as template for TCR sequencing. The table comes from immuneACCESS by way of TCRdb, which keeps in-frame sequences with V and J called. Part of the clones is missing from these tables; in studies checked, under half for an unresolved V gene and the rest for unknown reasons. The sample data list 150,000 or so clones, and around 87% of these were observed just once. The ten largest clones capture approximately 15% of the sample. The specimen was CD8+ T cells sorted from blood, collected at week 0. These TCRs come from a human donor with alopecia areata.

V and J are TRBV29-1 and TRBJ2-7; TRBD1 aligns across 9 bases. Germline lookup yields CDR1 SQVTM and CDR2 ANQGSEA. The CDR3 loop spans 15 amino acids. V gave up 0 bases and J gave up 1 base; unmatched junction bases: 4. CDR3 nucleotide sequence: TGCAGCGTTGAAGACCCCGGGACAGGGTCCTACGAGCAGTACTTC. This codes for CSVEDPGTGSYEQYF.

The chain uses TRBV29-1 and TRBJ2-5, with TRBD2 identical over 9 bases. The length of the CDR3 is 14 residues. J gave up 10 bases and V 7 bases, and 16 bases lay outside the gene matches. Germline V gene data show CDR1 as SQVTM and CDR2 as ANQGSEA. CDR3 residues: CSGLRSTGREGQYF. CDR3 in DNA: TGCAGCGGGCTGCGTAGTACGGGGCGGGAGGGCCAGTACTTC.

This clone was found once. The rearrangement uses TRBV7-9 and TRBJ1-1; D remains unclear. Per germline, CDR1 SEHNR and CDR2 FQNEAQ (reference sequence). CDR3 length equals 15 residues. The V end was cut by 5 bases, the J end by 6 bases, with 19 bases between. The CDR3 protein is CASSPSGGSVSEAFF. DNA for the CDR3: TGTGCCAGCAGCCCCTCGGGAGGGAGTGTGTCTGAAGCTTTCTTT. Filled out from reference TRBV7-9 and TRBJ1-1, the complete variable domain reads DTGVSQNPRHKITKRGQNVTFRCDPISEHNRLYWYRQTLGQGPEFLTYFQNEAQLEKSRLLSDRFSAERPKGSFSTLEIQRTEQGDSAMYLCASSPSGGSVSEAFFGQGTRLTVV.

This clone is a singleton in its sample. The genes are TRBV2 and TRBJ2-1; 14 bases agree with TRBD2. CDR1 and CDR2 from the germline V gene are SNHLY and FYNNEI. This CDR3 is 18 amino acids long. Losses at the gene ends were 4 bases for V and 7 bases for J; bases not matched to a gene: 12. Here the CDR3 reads CASSGRSRLAGGRNEQFF. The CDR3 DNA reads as TGTGCCAGCAGTGGGCGATCAAGACTAGCGGGAGGGAGGAATGAGCAGTTCTTC.